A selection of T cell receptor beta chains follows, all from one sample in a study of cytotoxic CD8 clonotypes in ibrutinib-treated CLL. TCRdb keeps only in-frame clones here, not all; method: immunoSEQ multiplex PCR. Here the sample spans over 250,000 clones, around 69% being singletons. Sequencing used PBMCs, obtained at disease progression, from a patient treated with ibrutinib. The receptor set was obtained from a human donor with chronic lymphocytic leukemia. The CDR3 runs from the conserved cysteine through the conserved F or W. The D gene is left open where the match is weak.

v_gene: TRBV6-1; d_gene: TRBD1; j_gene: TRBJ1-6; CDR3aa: CASSEGTGGPPLHF
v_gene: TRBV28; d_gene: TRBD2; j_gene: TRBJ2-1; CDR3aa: CASRPLAGWGFF
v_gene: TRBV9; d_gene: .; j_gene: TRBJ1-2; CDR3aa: CASSPETVTNYGYTF
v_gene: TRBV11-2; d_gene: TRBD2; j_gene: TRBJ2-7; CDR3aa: CASRPGGLEQYF
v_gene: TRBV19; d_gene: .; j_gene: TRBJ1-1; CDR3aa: CASSTEEWAEAFF
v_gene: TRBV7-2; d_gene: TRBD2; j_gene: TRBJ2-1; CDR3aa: CASSLGTSGYNEQFF
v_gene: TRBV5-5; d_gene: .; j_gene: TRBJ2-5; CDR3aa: CASSLVNRAETQYF
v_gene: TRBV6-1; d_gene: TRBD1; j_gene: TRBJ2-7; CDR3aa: CASSRGTGLREQYF
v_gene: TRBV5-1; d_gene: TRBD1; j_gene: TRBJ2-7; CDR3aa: CASSLATGAAYEQYF
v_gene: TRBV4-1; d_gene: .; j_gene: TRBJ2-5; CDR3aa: CASSQEGRKQETQYF
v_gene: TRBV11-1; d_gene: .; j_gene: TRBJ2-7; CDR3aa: CASSFMNEQYF
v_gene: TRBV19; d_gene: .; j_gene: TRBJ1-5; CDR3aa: CASTPEGVGNQPQHF
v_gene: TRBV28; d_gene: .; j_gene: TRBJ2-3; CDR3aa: CASRSQGPSTDTQYF
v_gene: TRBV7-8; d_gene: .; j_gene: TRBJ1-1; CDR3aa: CASSDELGVNTEAFF
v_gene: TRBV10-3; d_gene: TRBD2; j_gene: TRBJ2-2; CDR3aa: CASTTSGGAGTGELFF
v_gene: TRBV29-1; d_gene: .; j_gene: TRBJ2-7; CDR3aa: CSVVEGVSYEQYF
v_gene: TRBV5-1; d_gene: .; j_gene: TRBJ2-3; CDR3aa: CASSLGQGFTDTQYF
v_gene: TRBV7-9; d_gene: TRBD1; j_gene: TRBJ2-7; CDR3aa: CASSTNRGIYVEQYF
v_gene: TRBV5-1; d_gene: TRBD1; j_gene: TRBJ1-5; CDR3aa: CASSFRQGAQPQHF
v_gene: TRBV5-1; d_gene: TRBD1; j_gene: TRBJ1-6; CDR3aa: CASSPYDRDDSPLHF
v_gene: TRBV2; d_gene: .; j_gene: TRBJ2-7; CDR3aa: CASMSRDLYEQYF
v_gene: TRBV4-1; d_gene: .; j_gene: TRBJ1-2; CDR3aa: CASSRSNPRAYGYTF
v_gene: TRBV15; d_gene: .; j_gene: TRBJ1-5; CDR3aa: CATSLQTDFYSNQPQHF
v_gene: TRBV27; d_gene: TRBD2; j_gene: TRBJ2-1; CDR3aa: CASSSIAGTYNNEQFF
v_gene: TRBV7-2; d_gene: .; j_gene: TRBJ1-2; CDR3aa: CASSPGVGYTF
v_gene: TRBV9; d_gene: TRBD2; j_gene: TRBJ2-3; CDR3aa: CASSVDLRSSTSGWDTQYF
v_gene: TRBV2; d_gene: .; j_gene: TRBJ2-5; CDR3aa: CASSEASRETQYF
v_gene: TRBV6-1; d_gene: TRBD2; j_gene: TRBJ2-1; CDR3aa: CASKPGLAYNEQFF
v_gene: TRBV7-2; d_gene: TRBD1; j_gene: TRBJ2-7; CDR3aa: CASSKQGGEQYF
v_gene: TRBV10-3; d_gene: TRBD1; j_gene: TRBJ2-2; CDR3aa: CAIKGQGNTGELFF
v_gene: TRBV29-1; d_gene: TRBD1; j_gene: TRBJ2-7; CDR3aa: CSVRRQGKGSYEQYF
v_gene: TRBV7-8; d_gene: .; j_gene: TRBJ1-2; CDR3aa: CASSPQDGGDGYTF
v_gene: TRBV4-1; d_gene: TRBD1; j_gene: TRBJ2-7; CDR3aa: CASSLGQGSGYEQYF
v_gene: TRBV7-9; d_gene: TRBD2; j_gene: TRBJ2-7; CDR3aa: CASTLAESPYEQYF
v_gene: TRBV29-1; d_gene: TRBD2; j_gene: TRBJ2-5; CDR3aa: CSATGLAAQETQYF
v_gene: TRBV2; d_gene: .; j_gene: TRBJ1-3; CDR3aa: CASSEGTVLTVSGNTIYF
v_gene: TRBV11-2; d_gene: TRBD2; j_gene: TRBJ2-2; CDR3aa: CASSPDRLAGFRLPRELFF
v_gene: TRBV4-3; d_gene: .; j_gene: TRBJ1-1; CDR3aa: CASSQMGTPNTEAFF
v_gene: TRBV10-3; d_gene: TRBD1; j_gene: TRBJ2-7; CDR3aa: CAISIATGGTYEQYF
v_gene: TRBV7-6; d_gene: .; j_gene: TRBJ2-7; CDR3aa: CASSVSPVSYEQYF
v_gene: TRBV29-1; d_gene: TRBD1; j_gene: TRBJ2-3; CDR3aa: CSVSGGPIADTQYF
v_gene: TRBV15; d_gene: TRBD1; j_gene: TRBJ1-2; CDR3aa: CATSIFQGVSPYGYGYTF
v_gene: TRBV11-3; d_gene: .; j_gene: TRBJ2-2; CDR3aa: CASSLHGPPWTGELFF
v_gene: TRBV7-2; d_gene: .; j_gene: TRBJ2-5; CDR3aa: CASSFSSQETQYF
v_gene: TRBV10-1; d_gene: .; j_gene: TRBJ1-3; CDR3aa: CASSRTDGNTIYF
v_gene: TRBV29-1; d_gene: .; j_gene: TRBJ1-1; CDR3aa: CSVWTDSGNTEAFF
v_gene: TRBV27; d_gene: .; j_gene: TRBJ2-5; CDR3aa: CASSLEYPGGEETQYF
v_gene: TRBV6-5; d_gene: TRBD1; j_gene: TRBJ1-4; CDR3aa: CASSYGRGLEKLFF
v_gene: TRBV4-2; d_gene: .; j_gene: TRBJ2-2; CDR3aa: CASSVTDGELFF
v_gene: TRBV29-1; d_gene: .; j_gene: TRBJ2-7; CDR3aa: CSVEDEQGAYEQYF
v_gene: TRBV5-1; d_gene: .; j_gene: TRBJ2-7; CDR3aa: CASSPLPGVKEQYF
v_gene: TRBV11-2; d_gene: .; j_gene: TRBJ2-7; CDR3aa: CASSLAGAPYEQYF
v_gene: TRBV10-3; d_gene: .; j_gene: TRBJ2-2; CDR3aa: CAIKAAGSPGELFF
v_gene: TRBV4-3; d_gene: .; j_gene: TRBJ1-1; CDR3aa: CASSQVTLMYGNTEAFF
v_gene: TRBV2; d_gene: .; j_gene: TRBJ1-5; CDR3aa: CASSVGSNQPQHF